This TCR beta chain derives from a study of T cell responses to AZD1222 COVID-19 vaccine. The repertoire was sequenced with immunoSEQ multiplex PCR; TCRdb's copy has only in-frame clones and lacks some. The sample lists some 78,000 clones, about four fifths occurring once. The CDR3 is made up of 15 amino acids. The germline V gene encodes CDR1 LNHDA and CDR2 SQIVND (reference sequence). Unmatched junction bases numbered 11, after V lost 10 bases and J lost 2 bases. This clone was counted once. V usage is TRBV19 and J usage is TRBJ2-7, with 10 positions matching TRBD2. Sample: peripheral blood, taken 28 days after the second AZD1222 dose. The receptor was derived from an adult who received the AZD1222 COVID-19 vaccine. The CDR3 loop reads CATKETSGSPYEQYF. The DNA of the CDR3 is TGTGCCACCAAAGAGACTAGCGGGTCCCCCTACGAGCAGTACTTC.